The 9 T cell receptor beta chains given below trace back to one sample, sequenced in a study of cytomegalovirus exposure and HLA in healthy donors. The PCR was carried out with 60 Vbeta primers and 13 Jbeta primers. Using immunoSEQ multiplex PCR, the repertoire was profiled, and TCRdb retains in-frame clones only, with some absent. The sample lists around 150,000 clones, roughly three fifths occurring once. The sequenced sample was PBMCs. The receptors here all came from a male donor in good health and CMV-seronegative.

This clone was detected a few times. The CDR3 region is CASALGQGSTEAFF. The CDR3 bases are TGTGCCAGCGCACTGGGCCAGGGATCCACTGAAGCTTTCTTT. The rearrangement joins TRBV11-2 to TRBJ1-1; D is possibly TRBD1 (5 bases). CDR3 length: 14 amino acids. Germline assignment: CDR1 SGHAT and CDR2 FQNNGV. Trimming shortened V by 8 bases and J by 4 bases, and 17 bases separated the two germline ends.

This clone was observed a handful of times. The V call is TRBV27, the J call TRBJ2-6; D is perhaps TRBD1 (6 bases). The CDR3 is made up of 15 amino acids. Trimming left V 6 bases short and J 2 bases short, with 11 bases between. Looked up from germline, CDR1 is MNHEY and CDR2 is SMNVEV (reference sequence). The CDR3: CASSRQETGANVLTF. In nucleotides, the CDR3 is TGTGCCAGCAGCCGACAGGAGACTGGGGCCAACGTCCTGACTTTC.

The V gene is TRBV28, the J gene TRBJ2-7, with D maybe TRBD1 (6 bases). The V end was cut by 6 bases, the J end by 4 bases, with 16 bases between. This CDR3 is 14 amino acids long. Germline lookup yields CDR1 MDHEN and CDR2 SYDVKM. This CDR3 reads CASREQGPIYEQYF. The CDR3 DNA is TGTGCCAGCAGGGAACAGGGTCCGATTTACGAGCAGTACTTC.

The chain joins TRBV5-5 to TRBJ2-5, with D possibly TRBD2 on 7 matching bases. Trimming removed 1 base from V and 4 bases from J, with 20 bases in between. CDR1 SGHKS and CDR2 YYEKEE come from the germline V gene (reference sequence). This CDR3 comprises 17 residues. CDR3 nucleotide sequence: TGTGCCAGCAGCTTGAATGCTTTGGGAGGGGGGGGAGAGACCCAGTACTTC. It yields the protein CASSLNALGGGGETQYF.

This chain uses TRBV5-8 with TRBJ2-7, with TRBD1 matching 12 bases. V was pared by 5 bases and J by 6 bases, with 12 bases of the junction left unmatched. The length of the CDR3 is 16 residues. In germline, CDR1 is SGHTS, CDR2 YDEGEE. The CDR3 DNA sequence: TGTGCCAGCAGTCCTACCACGGGACAGGGGGCGTCCGAGCAGTACTTC. Translation gives CASSPTTGQGASEQYF.

This clone appeared once. A junction end diverges from the germline sequence, so it may reflect a read error. This CDR3 is also generated by other DNA sequences in the sample. This chain uses TRBV9 with TRBJ2-3, with D possibly TRBD2 on 6 matching bases. The CDR3 is 14 residues long. CDR1 and CDR2 (germline): SGDLS, YYNGEE. CDR3 in amino acids: CASSVGAGTDTQYF. The CDR3 DNA reads as TGTGCCAGCAGCGTAGGAGCGGGCACAGATACACAGTATTTT.

This clone was picked up a small number of times. V is TRBV7-9 and J is TRBJ1-6, with TRBD1 matching over 8 bases. The CDR3 loop spans 15 amino acids. From germline, CDR1 is SEHNR and CDR2 FQNEAQ (reference sequence). Trimming cost V 1 base and J 10 bases; bases outside gene matches: 6. For the CDR3, the DNA is TGTGCCAGCAGCTTAGATAGGACAGGGCAATCACCCCTCCACTTT. This encodes CASSLDRTGQSPLHF.

The chain couples TRBV6-5 to TRBJ2-2; D remains ambiguous. V shed 0 bases and J shed 0 bases, with 8 bases lying between them. The CDR3 is made up of 16 amino acids. Germline CDR1 MNHEY, CDR2 SVGAGI. For the CDR3, the DNA is TGTGCCAGCAGTTACTCGTCGTTCGCGAACACCGGGGAGCTGTTTTTT. It yields the protein CASSYSSFANTGELFF.

The V and J genes are TRBV25-1 and TRBJ2-1, with 7 bases identical to TRBD2. The CDR3 loop spans 14 amino acids. Germline V gene lookup returns CDR1 MGHDK and CDR2 SYGVNS. Trimming cost V 3 bases and J 1 base; bases outside gene matches: 0. Here the CDR3 reads CASSEGGSYNEQFF. CDR3 nucleotide sequence: TGTGCCAGCAGTGAGGGGGGGTCCTACAATGAGCAGTTCTTC.